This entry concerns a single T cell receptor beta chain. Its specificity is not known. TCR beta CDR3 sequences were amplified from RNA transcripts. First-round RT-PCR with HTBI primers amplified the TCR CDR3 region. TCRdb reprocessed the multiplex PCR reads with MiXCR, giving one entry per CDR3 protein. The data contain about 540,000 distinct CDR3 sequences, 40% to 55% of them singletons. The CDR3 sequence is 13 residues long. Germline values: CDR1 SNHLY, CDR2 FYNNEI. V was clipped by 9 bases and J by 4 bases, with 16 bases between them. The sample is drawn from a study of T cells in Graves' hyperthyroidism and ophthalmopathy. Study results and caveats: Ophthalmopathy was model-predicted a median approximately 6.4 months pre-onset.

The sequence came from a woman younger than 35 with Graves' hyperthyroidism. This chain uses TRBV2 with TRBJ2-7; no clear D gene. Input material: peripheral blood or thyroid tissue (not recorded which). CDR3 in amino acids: CASATENGYEQYF. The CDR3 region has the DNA TGTGCCAGTGCCACCGAGAACGGGTACGAGCAGTACTTC.